Shown below are 10 T cell receptor beta chains from a single sample sequenced in a study of T-cell reconstitution after alpha-beta-depleted transplantation in children. Researchers prepared the TCRbeta library using unique molecular identifiers, the study reports. TCRdb passed the PCR reads through MiXCR, listing each CDR3 protein once. The sample records roughly 400,000 distinct CDR3 sequences, 43% being singletons. This specimen was PBMCs, taken before TCRalphabeta/CD19-depleted stem cell transplant. The origin of the receptors is a girl aged 2 to 9 with aplastic anemia, due to receive a stem cell transplant.

This clonotype was picked up many times. The gene calls are TRBV6-2 or TRBV6-3 and TRBJ2-1; D might be TRBD2 (7 bases). The CDR3 has 20 residues. Germline V lookup: CDR1 MNHEY, CDR2 SVGEGT. The V gene lost 5 bases and the J gene lost 0 bases, with 26 bases spanning the gap. CDR3 DNA: TGTGCCAGCAGTCCCCTCGGGGGGCTAGCGGAAGAAATCTCCTACAATGAGCAGTTCTTC. This encodes CASSPLGGLAEEISYNEQFF.

This chain uses TRBV5-1 with TRBJ1-2; D might be TRBD1 (6 bases). Trimming left V 6 bases short and J 3 bases short, with 12 bases between. CDR1 SGHRS and CDR2 YFSETQ come from the germline V gene. The CDR3 extends over 13 amino acids. DNA of the CDR3: TGCGCCAGCAAGGACAGACAAGACTATGGCTACACCTTC. It translates to CASKDRQDYGYTF.

The V call is TRBV19, the J call TRBJ2-7; TRBD1 aligns across 8 bases. J was trimmed by 3 bases and V by 3 bases; bases with no gene match: 4. Germline values: CDR1 LNHDA, CDR2 SQIVND (reference sequence). The CDR3 has 14 residues. CDR3 in amino acids: CASSMQGASYEQYF. The CDR3 bases are TGTGCCAGTAGTATGCAGGGGGCAAGCTACGAGCAGTACTTC.

This chain joins TRBV20-1 and TRBJ2-7, with D maybe TRBD2 (5 bases). V was cut by 3 bases and J by 0 bases, with 12 bases left in between. The germline gives CDR1 DFQATT, CDR2 SNEGSKA (reference sequence). CDR3 length equals 14 residues. CDR3 residues: CSARPGVSSYEQYF. For the CDR3, the DNA is TGCAGTGCTAGGCCCGGGGTGAGCTCCTACGAGCAGTACTTC.

The chain employs TRBV20-1 and TRBJ2-7, with 10 bases matching TRBD1. The CDR3 length is 13 residues. The V and J ends lost 5 bases and 5 bases, in that order; junction bases with no gene match: 6. CDR1 and CDR2 (germline): DFQATT, SNEGSKA (reference sequence). The CDR3 is CSAPTGQGNEQYF. The DNA of the CDR3 is TGCAGTGCTCCTACGGGACAGGGGAACGAGCAGTACTTC.

This clonotype came up once. The chain carries TRBV5-1 and TRBJ2-5; D not certain. V dropped 0 bases and J dropped 4 bases, with 16 bases sitting between them. This CDR3 spans 16 amino acids. Germline V CDR1 and CDR2: SGHRS, YFSETQ. The CDR3 DNA is TGCGCCAGCAGCTTGGCGGGCCCCCGGTTGGGAGAGACCCAGTACTTC. Protein product: CASSLAGPRLGETQYF.

V usage is TRBV11-2 and J usage is TRBJ2-7, with TRBD2 matching 13 bases. With 5 bases clipped from V and 7 bases from J, the junction kept 5 bases outside the gene matches. Germline V gives CDR1 SGHAT, CDR2 FQNNGV. This CDR3 contains 14 residues. The DNA for the CDR3 is TGTGCCAGCAGCCGGACTAGCGGGGGCTTAGAGCAGTACTTC. Translating it yields CASSRTSGGLEQYF.

The chain links TRBV15 to TRBJ2-7; a possible D gene is TRBD2 (5 bases). The CDR3 has 15 residues. Trimming took 1 base from V and 1 from J, leaving 11 bases between them. CDR1 is LNHNV and CDR2 is YYDKDF in the germline V gene (reference sequence). The CDR3 here is CATSRAPPGSYEQYF. For the CDR3, the DNA is TGTGCCACCAGCAGAGCGCCTCCGGGGTCCTACGAGCAGTACTTC.

This clonotype was picked up a small number of times. The chain uses TRBV20-1 and TRBJ2-2, with D perhaps matching TRBD2 (5 bases). Germline V gene sequence: CDR1 DFQATT, CDR2 SNEGSKA (reference sequence). V dropped 2 bases and J dropped 4 bases, with 5 bases sitting between them. The CDR3 covers 12 residues. The CDR3 reads CSARRGTGELFF. The CDR3, as DNA: TGCAGTGCTAGACGGGGCACCGGGGAGCTGTTTTTT.

V usage is TRBV11-2 and J usage is TRBJ2-3; unclear D gene. Looked up from germline, CDR1 is SGHAT and CDR2 is FQNNGV. Trimming cost V 3 bases and J 2 bases, with 9 bases left between them. The CDR3 spans 14 residues. CDR3 region: CASSFVGNTDTQYF. CDR3 in DNA: TGTGCCAGCAGCTTTGTGGGGAACACAGATACGCAGTATTTT.